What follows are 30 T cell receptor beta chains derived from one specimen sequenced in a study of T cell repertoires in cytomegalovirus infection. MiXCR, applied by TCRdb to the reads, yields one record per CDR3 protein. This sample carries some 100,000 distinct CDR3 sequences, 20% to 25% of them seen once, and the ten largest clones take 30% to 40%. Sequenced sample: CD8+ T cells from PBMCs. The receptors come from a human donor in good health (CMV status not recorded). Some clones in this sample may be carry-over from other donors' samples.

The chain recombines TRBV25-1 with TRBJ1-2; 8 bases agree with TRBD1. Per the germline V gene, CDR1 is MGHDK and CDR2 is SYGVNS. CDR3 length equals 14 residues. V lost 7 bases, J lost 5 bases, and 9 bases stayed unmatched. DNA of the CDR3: TGTGCCAGCACCCAAGGGACAGGAATTTATGGCTACACCTTC. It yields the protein CASTQGTGIYGYTF.

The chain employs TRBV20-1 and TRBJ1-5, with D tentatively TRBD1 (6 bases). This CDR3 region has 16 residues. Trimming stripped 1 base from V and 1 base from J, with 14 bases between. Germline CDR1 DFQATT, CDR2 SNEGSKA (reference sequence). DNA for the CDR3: TGCAGTGCTAGAGGGAAACAGGGAGGCAGCAATCAGCCCCAGCATTTT. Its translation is CSARGKQGGSNQPQHF.

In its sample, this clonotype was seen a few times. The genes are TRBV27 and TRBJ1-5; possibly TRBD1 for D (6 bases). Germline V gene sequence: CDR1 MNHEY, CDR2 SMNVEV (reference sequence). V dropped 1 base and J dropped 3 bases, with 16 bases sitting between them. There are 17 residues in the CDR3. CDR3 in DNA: TGTGCCAGCAGTTTATGGGGGCCCCGGGCGTACAATCAGCCCCAGCATTTT. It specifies CASSLWGPRAYNQPQHF.

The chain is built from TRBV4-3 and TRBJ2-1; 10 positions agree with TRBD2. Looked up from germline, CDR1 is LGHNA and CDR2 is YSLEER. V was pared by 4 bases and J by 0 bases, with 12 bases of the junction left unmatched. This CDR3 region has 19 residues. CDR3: CASSRDPSAGGSSYNEQFF. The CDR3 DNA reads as TGCGCCAGCAGCCGAGACCCTTCAGCGGGGGGGAGCTCCTACAATGAGCAGTTCTTC.

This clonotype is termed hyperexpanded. This CDR3 is CAISESMAADDYNEQFF. CDR3 nucleotides: TGTGCCATCAGTGAGTCGATGGCGGCGGACGACTACAATGAGCAGTTCTTC. The chain has TRBV10-3 and TRBJ2-1; no firm D call. The CDR3 totals 17 residues. CDR1 and CDR2 (germline): ENHRY, SYGVKD. The V and J ends lost 0 bases and 3 bases respectively, with 15 bases between them.

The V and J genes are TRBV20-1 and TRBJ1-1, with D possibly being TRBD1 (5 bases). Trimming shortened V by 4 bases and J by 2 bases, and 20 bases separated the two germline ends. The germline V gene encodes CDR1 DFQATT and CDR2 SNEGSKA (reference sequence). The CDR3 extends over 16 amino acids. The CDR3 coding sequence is TGCAGTGCTAACCGGGGACGAAAACTTGAAAACACTGAAGCTTTCTTT. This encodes CSANRGRKLENTEAFF.

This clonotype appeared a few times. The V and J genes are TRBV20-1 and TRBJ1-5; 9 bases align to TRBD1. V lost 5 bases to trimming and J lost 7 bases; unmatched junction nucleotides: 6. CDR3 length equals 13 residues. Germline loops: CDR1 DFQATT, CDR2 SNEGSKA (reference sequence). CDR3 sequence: CSAPGQGWQPQHF. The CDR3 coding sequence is TGCAGTGCTCCAGGACAGGGGTGGCAGCCCCAGCATTTT.

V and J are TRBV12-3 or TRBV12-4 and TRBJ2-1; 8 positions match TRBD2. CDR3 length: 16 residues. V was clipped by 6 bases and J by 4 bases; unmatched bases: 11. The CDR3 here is CASSPGGGQRYNEQFF. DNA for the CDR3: TGTGCCAGCAGCCCCGGCGGGGGGCAAAGATACAATGAGCAGTTCTTC.

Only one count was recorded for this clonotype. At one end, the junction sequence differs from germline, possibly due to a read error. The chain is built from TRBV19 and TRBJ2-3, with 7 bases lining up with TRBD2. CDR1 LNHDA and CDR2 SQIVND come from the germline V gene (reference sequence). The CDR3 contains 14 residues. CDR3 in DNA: TGTGCCAGTAGACGCCTTTCGGGGAGGGAAGATACGCATTTT. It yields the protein CASRRLSGREDTHF.

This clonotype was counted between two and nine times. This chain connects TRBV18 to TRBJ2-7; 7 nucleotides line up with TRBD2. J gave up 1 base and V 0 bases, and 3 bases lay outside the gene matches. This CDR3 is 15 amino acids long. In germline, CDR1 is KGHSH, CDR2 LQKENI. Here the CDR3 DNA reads TGTGCCAGCTCACCACCGGGAGCGGGGTCCTACGAGCAGTACTTC. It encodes CASSPPGAGSYEQYF.

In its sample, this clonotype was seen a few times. The CDR3 region is CSARRPDSNQPQHF. The CDR3 nucleotides read TGCAGTGCTAGAAGGCCTGACTCCAATCAGCCCCAGCATTTT. V gene TRBV20-1 combines with J gene TRBJ1-5; D uncertain. The CDR3 runs to 14 residues. Germline CDR1 is DFQATT and CDR2 is SNEGSKA (reference sequence). V was trimmed by 2 bases and J by 3 bases, leaving 11 bases between them.

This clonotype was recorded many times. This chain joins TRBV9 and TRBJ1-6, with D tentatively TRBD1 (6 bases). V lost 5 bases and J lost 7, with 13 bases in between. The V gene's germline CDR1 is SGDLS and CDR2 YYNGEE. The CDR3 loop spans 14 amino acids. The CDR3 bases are TGTGCCAGCAGGGAAACAGGGACCAATTCACCCCTCCACTTT. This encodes CASRETGTNSPLHF.

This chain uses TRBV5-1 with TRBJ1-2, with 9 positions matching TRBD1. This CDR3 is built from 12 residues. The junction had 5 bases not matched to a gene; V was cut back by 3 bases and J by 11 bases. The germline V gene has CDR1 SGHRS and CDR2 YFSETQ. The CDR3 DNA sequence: TGCGCCAGCAGCTGGGACAGGGCGATATACACCTTC. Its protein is CASSWDRAIYTF.

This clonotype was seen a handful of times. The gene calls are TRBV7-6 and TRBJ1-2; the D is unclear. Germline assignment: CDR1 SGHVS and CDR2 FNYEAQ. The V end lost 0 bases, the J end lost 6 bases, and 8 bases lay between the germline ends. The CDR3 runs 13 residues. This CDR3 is CASSLANTDGYTF. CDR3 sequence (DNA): TGTGCCAGCAGCTTAGCGAATACGGATGGCTACACCTTC.

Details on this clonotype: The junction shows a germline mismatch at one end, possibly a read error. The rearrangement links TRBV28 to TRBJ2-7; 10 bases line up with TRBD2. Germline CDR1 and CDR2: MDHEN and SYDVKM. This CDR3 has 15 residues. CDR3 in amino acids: CASRFTSGDSYEQYF. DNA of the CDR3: TGCGCCAGCAGATTTACTAGCGGGGACTCCTACGAGCAGTACTTC. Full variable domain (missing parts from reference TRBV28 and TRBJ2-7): DVKVTQSSRYLVKRTGEKVFLECVQDMDHENMFWYRQDPGLGLRLIYFSYDVKMKEKGDIPEGYSVSREKKERFSLILESASTNQTSMYLCASRFTSGDSYEQYFGPGTRLTVT.

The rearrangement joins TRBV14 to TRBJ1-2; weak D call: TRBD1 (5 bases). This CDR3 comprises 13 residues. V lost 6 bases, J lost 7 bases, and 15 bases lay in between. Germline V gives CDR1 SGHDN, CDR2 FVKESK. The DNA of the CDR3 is TGTGCCAGCAGAGGCGGGGGGACGTCTGGCTACACCTTC. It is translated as CASRGGGTSGYTF.

CDR3 DNA: TGCGCCAGCAGCCAAGATCGGACGGCCAATCAGCCCCAGCATTTT. This gives the protein CASSQDRTANQPQHF. The rearrangement joins TRBV4-3 to TRBJ1-5; D is unclear. CDR1 and CDR2 (germline): LGHNA, YSLEER. The V end was cut by 0 bases, the J end by 3 bases, with 9 bases between. The CDR3 is made up of 15 amino acids.

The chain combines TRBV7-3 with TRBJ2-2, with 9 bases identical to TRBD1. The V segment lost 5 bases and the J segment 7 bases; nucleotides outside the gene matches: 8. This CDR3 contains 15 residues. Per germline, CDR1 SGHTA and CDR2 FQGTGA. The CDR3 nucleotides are TGTGCCAGCAGCCGGGGACAGGGTTTCAGCGGGGAGCTGTTTTTT. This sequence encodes CASSRGQGFSGELFF.

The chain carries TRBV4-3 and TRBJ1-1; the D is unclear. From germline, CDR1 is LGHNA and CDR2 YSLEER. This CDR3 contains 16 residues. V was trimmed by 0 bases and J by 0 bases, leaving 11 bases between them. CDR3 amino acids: CASSQDWRRVNTEAFF. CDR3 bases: TGCGCCAGCAGCCAAGATTGGCGTCGCGTGAACACTGAAGCTTTCTTT.

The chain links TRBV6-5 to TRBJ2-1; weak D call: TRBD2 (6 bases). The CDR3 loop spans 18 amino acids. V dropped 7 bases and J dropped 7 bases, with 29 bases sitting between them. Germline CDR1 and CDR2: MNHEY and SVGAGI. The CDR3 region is CASNPPAGWQILRNEQFF. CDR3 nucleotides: TGTGCCAGCAATCCCCCGGCGGGGTGGCAGATTCTAAGGAATGAGCAGTTCTTC.

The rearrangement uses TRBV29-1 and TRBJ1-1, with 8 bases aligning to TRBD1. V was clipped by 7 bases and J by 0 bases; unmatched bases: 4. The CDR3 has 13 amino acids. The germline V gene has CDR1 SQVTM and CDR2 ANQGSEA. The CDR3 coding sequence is TGCAGCGCCCCGACAGGGGTGAACACTGAAGCTTTCTTT. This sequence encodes CSAPTGVNTEAFF.

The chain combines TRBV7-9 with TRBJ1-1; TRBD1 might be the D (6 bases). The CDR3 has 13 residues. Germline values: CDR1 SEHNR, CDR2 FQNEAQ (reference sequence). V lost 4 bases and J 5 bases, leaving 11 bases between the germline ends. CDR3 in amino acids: CASSWAGATEAFF. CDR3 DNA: TGTGCCAGCAGCTGGGCAGGGGCAACTGAAGCTTTCTTT.

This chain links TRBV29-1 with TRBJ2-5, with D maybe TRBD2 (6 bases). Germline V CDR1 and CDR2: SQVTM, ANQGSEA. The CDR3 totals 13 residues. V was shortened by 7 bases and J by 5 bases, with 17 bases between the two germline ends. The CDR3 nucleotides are TGCAGCGCCGCGGGACTGGCTATTGAGACCCAGTACTTC. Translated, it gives CSAAGLAIETQYF.

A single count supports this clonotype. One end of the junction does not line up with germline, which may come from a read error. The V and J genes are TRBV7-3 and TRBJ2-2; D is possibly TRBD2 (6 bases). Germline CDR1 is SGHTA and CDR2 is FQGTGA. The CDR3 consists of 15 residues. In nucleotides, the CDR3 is TGTGCCAGCAGCTTAGGACTAACCAACACCTGGGAGCTGTTTTTT. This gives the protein CASSLGLTNTWELFF.

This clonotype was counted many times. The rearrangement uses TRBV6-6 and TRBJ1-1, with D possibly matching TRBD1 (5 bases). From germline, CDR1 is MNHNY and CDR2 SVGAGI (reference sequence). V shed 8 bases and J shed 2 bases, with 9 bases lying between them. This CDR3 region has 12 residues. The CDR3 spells CASWGGNTEAFF. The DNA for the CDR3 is TGTGCCAGCTGGGGGGGTAACACTGAAGCTTTCTTT.

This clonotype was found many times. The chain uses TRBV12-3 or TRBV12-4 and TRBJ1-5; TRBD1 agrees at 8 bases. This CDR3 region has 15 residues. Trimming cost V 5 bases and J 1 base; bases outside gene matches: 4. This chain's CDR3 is CASSPTGVSNQPQHF. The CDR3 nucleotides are TGTGCCAGCAGTCCGACAGGGGTGAGCAATCAGCCCCAGCATTTT.

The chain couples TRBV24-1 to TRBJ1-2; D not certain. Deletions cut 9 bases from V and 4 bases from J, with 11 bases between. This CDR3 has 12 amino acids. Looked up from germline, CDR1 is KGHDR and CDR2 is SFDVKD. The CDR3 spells CATEDRSYGYTF. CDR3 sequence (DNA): TGTGCCACCGAGGATCGATCCTATGGCTACACCTTC.

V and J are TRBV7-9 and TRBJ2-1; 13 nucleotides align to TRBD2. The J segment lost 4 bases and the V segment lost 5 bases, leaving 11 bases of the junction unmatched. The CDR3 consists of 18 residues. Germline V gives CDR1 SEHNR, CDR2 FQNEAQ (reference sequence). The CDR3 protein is CASSIPTSGRAIYNEQFF. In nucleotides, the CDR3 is TGTGCCAGCAGCATACCAACTAGCGGGAGGGCCATTTACAATGAGCAGTTCTTC.

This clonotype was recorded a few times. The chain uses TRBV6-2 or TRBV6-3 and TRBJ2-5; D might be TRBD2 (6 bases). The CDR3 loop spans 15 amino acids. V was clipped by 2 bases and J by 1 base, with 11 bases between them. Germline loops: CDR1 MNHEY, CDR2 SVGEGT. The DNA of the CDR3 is TGTGCCAGCAGTTACAGGGGAGGCCGCCAAGAGACCCAGTACTTC. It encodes CASSYRGGRQETQYF.

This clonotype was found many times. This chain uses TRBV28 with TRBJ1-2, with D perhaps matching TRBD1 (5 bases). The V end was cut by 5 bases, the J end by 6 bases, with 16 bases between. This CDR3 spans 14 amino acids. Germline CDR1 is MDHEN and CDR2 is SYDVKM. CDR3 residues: CASSAPGGRNGYTF. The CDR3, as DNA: TGTGCCAGCAGTGCTCCGGGGGGGAGGAATGGCTACACCTTC.